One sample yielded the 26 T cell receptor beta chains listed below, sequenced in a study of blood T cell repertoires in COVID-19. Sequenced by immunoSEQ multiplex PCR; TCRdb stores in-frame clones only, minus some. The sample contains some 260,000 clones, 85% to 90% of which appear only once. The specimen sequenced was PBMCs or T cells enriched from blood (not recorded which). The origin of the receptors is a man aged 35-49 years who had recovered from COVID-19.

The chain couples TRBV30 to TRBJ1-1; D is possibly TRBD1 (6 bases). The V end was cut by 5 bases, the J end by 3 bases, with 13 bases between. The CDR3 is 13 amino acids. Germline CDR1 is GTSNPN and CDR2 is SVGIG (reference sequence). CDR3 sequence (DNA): TGTGCCTGGCGACAAGGGGGAGACACTGAAGCTTTCTTT. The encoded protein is CAWRQGGDTEAFF.

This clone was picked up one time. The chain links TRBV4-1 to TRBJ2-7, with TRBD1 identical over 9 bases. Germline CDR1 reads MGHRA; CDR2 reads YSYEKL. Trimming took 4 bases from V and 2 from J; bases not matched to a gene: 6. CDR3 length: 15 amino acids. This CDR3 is CASSRWGQGTYEQYF. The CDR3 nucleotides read TGCGCCAGCAGCCGTTGGGGACAGGGTACCTACGAGCAGTACTTC.

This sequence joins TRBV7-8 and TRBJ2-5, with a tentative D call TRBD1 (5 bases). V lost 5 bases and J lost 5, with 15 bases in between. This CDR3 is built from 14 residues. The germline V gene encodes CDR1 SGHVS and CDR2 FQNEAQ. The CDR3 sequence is CASSRSRAGETQYF. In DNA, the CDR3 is TGTGCCAGCAGCCGAAGTAGGGCAGGGGAGACCCAGTACTTC.

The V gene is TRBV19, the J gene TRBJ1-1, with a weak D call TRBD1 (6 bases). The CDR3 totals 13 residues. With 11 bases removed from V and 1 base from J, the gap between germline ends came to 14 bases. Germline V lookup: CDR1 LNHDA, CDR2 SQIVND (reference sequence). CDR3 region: CAGPGQQNTEAFF. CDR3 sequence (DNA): TGTGCCGGTCCCGGACAGCAGAACACTGAAGCTTTCTTT.

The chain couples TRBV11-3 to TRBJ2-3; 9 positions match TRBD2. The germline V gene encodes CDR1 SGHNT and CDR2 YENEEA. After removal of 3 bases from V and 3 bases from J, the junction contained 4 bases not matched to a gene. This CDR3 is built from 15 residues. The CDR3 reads CASSFGLAGTDTQYF. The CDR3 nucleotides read TGTGCCAGCAGCTTTGGGCTAGCGGGGACAGATACGCAGTATTTT.

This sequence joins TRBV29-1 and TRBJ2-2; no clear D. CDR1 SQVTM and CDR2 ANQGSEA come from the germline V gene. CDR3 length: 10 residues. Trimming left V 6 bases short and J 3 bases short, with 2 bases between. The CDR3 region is CSVYTGELFF. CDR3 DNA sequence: TGCAGCGTCTACACCGGGGAGCTGTTTTTT.

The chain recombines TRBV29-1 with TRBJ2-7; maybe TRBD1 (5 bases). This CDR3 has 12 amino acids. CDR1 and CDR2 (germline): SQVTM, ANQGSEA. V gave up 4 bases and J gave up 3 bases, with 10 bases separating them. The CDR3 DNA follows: TGCAGCGTTGCTTGGACAATCTACGAGCAGTACTTC. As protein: CSVAWTIYEQYF.

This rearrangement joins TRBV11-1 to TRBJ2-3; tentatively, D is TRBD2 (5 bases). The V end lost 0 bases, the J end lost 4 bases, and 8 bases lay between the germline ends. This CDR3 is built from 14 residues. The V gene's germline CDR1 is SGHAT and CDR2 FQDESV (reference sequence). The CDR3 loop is CASSLALAADTQYF. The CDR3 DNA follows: TGTGCCAGCAGCTTAGCCCTAGCAGCAGATACGCAGTATTTT.

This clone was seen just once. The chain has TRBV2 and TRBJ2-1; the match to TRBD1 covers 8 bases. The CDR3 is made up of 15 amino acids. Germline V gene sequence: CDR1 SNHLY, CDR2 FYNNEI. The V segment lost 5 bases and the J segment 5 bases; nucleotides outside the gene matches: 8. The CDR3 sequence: CASSSSGTGDNEQFF. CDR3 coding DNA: TGTGCCAGCAGTTCCTCCGGGACAGGAGACAATGAGCAGTTCTTC.

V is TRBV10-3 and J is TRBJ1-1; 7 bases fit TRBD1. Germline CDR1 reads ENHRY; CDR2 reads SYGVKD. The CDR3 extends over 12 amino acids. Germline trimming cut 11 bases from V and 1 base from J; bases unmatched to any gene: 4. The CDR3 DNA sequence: TGTGCCGTACGGACAGGGAACACTGAAGCTTTCTTT. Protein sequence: CAVRTGNTEAFF.

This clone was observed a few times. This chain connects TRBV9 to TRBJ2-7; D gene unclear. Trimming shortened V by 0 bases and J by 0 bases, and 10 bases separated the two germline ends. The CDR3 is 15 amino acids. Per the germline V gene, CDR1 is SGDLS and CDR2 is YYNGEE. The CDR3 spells CASSVDHTGSYEQYF. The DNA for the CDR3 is TGTGCCAGCAGCGTAGACCACACGGGCTCCTACGAGCAGTACTTC.

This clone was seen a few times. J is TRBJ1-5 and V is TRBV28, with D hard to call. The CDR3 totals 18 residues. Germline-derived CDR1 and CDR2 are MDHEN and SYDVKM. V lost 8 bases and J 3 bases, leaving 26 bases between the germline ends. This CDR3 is CASGSIASTGRANQPQHF. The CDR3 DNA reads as TGTGCCAGCGGGTCAATCGCCTCCACGGGGAGGGCCAATCAGCCCCAGCATTTT.

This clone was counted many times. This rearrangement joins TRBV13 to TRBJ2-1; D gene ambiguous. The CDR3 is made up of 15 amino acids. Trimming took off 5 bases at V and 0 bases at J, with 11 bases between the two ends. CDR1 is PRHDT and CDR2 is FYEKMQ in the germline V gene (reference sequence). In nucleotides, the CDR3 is TGTGCCAGCAGCGTCGGTTCAAGCTCCTACAATGAGCAGTTCTTC. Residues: CASSVGSSSYNEQFF.

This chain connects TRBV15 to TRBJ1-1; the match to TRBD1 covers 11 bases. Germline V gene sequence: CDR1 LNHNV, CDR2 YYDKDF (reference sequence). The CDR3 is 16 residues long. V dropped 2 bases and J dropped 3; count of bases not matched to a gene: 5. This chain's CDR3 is CATSRLDRGLDTEAFF. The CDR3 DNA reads TGTGCCACCAGCAGATTGGACAGGGGGCTTGACACTGAAGCTTTCTTT.

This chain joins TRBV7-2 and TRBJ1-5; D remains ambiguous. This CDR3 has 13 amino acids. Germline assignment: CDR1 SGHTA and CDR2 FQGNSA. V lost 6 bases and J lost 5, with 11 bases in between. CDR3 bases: TGTGCCAGCAGGTCCCAGCGAGATCAGCCCCAGCATTTT. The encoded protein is CASRSQRDQPQHF.

CDR3 in DNA: TGTGCCAGCAGCTTAAGGGGAACCTACGAGCAGTACTTC. Translated, it gives CASSLRGTYEQYF. This chain links TRBV7-6 with TRBJ2-7; tentative D call: TRBD1 (5 bases). The CDR3 length is 13 residues. V lost 2 bases and J lost 2, with 7 bases in between. Germline lookup yields CDR1 SGHVS and CDR2 FNYEAQ.

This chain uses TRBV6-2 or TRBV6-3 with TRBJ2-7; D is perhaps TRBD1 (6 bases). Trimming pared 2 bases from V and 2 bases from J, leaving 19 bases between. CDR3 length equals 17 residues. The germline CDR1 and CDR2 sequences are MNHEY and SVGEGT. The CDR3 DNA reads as TGTGCCAGCAGTTACCCATCCACAGGGATCAGGCCCTACGAGCAGTACTTC. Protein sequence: CASSYPSTGIRPYEQYF.

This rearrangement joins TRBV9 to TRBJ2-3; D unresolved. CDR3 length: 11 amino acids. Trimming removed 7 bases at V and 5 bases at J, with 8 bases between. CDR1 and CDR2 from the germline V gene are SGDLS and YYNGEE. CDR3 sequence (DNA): TGTGCCAGCTCACCGGGAGATACGCAGTATTTT. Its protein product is CASSPGDTQYF.

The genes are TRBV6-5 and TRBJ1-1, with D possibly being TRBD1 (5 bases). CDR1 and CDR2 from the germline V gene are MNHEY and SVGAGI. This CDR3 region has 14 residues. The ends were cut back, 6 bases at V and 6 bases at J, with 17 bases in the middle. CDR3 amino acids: CASRVRDLWPEAFF. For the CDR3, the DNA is TGTGCCAGCAGGGTCAGGGACTTATGGCCTGAAGCTTTCTTT.

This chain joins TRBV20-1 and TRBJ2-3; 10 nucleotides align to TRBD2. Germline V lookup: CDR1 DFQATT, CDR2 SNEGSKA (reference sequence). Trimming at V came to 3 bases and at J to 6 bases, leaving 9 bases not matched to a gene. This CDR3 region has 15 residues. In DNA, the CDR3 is TGCAGTGCTAGTCCCAGCGGGAGGGCCCGGGATACGCAGTATTTT. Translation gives CSASPSGRARDTQYF.

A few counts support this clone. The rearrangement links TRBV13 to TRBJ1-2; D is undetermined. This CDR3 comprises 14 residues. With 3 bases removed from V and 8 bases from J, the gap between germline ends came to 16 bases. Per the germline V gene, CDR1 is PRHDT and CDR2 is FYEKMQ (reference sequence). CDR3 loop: CASSFERVEGGYTF. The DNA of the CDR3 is TGTGCCAGCAGCTTTGAGAGGGTGGAGGGAGGCTACACCTTC.

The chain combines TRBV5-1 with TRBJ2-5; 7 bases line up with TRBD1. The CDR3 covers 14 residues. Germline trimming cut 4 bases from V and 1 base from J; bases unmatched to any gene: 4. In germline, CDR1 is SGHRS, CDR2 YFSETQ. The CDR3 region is CASSTGQLQETQYF. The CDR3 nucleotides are TGCGCCAGCAGCACGGGACAGCTCCAAGAGACCCAGTACTTC.

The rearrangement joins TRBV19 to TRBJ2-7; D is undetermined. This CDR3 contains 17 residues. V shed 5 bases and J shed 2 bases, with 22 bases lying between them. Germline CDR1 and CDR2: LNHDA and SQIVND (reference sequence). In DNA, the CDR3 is TGTGCCAGTAGTTATGGCGGAGCTTACGCCCTCCCCTACGAGCAGTACTTC. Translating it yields CASSYGGAYALPYEQYF. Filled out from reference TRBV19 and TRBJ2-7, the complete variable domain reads DGGITQSPKYLFRKEGQNVTLSCEQNLNHDAMYWYRQDPGQGLRLIYYSQIVNDFQKGDIAEGYSVSREKKESFPLTVTSAQKNPTAFYLCASSYGGAYALPYEQYFGPGTRLTVT.

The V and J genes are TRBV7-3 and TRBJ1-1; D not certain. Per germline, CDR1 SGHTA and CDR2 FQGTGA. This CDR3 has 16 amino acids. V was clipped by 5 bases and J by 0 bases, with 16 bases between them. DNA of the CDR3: TGTGCCAGCAGCCCGTGGGAGGCCGCGATGAACACTGAAGCTTTCTTT. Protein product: CASSPWEAAMNTEAFF. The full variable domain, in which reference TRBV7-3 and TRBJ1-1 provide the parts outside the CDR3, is GAGVSQTPSNKVTEKGKYVELRCDPISGHTALYWYRQSLGQGPEFLIYFQGTGAADDSGLPNDRFFAVRPEGSVSTLKIQRTERGDSAVYLCASSPWEAAMNTEAFFGQGTRLTVV.

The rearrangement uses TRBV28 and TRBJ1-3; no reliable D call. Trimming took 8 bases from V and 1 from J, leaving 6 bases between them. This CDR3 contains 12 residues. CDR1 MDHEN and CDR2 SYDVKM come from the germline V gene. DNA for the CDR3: TGTGCCAGCCGTACTTCTGGAAACACCATATATTTT. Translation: CASRTSGNTIYF.

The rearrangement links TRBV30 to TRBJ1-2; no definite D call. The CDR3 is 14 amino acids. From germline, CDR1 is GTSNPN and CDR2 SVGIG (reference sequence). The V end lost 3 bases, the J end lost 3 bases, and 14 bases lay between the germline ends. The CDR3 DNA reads TGTGCCTGGAGAAACCCCACTGAGGACTATGGCTACACCTTC. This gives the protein CAWRNPTEDYGYTF. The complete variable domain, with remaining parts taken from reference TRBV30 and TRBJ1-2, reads SQTIHQWPATLVQPVGSPLSLECTVEGTSNPNLYWYRQAAGRGLQLLFYSVGIGQISSEVPQNLSASRPQDRQFILSSKKLLLSDSGFYLCAWRNPTEDYGYTFGSGTRLTVV.